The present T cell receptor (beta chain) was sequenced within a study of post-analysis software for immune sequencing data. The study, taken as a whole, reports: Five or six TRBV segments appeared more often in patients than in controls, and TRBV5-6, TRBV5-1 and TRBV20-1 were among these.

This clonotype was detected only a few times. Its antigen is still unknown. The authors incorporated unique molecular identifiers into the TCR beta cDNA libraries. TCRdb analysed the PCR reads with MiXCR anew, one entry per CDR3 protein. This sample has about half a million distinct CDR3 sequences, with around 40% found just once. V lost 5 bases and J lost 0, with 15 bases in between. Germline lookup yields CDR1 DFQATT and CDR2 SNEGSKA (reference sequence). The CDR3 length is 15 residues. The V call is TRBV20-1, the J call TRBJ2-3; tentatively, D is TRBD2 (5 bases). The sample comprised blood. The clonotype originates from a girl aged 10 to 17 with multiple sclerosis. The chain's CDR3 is CSAFPFQRSTDTQYF. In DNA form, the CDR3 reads TGCAGTGCTTTCCCTTTCCAGCGGAGCACAGATACGCAGTATTTT.